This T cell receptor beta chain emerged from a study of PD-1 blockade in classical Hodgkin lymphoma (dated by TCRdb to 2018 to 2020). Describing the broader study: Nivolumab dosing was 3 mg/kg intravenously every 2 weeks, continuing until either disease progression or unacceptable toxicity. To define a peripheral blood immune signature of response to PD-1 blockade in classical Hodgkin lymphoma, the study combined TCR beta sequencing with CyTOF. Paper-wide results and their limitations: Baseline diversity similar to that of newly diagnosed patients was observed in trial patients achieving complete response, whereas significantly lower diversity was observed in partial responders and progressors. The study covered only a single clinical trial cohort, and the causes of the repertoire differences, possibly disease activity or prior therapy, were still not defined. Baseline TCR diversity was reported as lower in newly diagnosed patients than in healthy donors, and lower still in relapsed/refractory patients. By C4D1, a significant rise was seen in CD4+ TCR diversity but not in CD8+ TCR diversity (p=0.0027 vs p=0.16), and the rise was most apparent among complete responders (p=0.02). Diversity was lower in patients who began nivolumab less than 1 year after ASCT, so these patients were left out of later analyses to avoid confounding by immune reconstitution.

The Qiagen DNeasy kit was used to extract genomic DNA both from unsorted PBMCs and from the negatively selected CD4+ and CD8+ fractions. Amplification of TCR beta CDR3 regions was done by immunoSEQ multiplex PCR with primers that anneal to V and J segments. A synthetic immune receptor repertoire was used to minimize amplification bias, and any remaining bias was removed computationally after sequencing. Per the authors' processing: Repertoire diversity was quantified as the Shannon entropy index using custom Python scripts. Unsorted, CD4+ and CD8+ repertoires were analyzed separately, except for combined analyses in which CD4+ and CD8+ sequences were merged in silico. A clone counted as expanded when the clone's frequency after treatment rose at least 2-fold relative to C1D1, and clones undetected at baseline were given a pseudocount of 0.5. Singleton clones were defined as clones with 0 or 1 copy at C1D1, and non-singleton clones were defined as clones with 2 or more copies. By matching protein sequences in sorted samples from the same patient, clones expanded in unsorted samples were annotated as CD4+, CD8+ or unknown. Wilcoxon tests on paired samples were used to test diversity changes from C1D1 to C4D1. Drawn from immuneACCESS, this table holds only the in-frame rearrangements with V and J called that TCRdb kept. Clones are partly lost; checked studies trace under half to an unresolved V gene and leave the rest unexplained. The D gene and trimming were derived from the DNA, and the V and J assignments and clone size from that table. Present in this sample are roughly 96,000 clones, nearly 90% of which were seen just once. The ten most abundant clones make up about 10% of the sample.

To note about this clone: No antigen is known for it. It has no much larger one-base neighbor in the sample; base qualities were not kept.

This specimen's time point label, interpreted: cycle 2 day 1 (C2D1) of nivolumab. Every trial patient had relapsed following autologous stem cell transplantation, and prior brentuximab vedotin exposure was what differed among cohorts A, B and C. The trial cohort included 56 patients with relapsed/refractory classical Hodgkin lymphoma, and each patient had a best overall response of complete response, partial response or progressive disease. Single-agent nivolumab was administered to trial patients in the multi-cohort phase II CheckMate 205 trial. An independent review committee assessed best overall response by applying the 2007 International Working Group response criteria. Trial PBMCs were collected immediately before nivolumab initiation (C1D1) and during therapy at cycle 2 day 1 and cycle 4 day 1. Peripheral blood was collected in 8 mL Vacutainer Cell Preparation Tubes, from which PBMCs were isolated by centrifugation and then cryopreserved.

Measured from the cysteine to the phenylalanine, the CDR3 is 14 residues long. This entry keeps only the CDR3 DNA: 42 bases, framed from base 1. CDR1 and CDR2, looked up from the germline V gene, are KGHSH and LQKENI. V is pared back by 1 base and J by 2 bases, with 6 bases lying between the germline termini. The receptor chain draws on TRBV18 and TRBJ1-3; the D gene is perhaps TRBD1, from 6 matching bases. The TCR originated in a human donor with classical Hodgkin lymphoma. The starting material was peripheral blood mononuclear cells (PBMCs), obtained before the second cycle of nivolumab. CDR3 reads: CASSPRGPGNTIYF. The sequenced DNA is TGTGCCAGCTCACCACGGGGGCCTGGAAACACCATATATTTT.